These 3 T cell receptor beta chains originate from one sample sequenced in a study of T cell clusters in autoimmune cytopenias (dated by TCRdb to the late 2010s). Sequenced on an Illumina MiSeq. To amplify TRB rearrangements, a touch-down multiplex PCR protocol was run with the TRB-A and TRB-B primer pools combined in a single tube. After reprocessing by TCRdb, each CDR3 protein sequence is one entry, and no DNA is given. The sample's records list roughly 3,000 distinct CDR3 sequences. Less than 30% of the sample comes from the top ten. TRB amplification used roughly 0.25 ug of peripheral blood genomic DNA, tens of thousands of genome equivalents, per sample. Sample: peripheral blood. Source of these receptors: a human donor with an autoimmune cytopenia or autoimmune hepatitis (not recorded which).

Considering frequency, this clonotype is medium-sized. The chain employs TRBV19 and TRBJ1-1; TCRdb's D call, TRBD1, is unchecked because there is no DNA. CDR3 size: 14 residues. Germline V gene lookup returns CDR1 LNHDA and CDR2 SQIVND (reference sequence). This CDR3 is CASSKTAMNTEAFF. Full variable domain (rest looked up from reference TRBV19 and TRBJ1-1): DGGITQSPKYLFRKEGQNVTLSCEQNLNHDAMYWYRQDPGQGLRLIYYSQIVNDFQKGDIAEGYSVSREKKESFPLTVTSAQKNPTAFYLCASSKTAMNTEAFFGQGTRLTVV.

This clonotype is classed as medium-sized by frequency. The chain recombines TRBV4-3 with TRBJ2-2; checking the TCRdb D call of TRBD1 is not possible without DNA. The CDR3 spans 16 residues. Germline loops: CDR1 LGHNA, CDR2 YSLEER. CDR3 protein: CASSQDLGGDTGELFF.

The V call is TRBV19, the J call TRBJ1-2; TCRdb returns TRBD1, unconfirmable since there is no DNA. The CDR3 runs to 13 residues. Germline assignment: CDR1 LNHDA and CDR2 SQIVND (reference sequence). Here the CDR3 reads CASRPRGFYGYTF.